This entry describes one TCR beta chain. The entry originates in a study of control samples from healthy donors and cancer patients. Clones were sequenced by immunoSEQ multiplex PCR, and TCRdb holds only the in-frame ones, with some missing. Of 150,000 to 200,000 clones listed, roughly 89% were seen once; the top ten hold less than 1.6%. CDR1 and CDR2 (germline): LNHDA, SQIVND (reference sequence). The V end was cut by 6 bases, the J end by 7 bases, with 10 bases between. The CDR3 totals 12 residues. The V call is TRBV19, the J call TRBJ1-5, with a weak D call TRBD1 (6 bases). Sequencing was done on a sample of blood. The sequence was obtained from a woman aged 25 to 39 in good health. CDR3 DNA sequence: TGTGCCAGTAGGAAGGGGGACCAGCCCCAGCATTTT. Translation: CASRKGDQPQHF.